The source of this T cell receptor beta chain is a study of shared clonotypes between healthy human individuals. CD8 memory combined CD45RO+ cells with CCR7-negative CD45RA+ TemRA cells. CDR1 is MNHEY and CDR2 is SVGAGI in the germline V gene. The CDR3 is 16 amino acids. V was trimmed by 2 bases and J by 1 base, leaving 14 bases between them. Regarding the study as a whole: A small donor pool kept down the genetic and exposure-history diversity that was represented. A generally larger estimated richness was seen in naive subsets than in memory subsets. The rarefaction results pointed to incomplete sorted-subset sequencing despite large depth.

To note about this clone: Its antigen is unidentified.

Clones were read by immunoSEQ multiplex PCR, and TCRdb kept only the in-frame ones, dropping some. The table includes fewer than 850,000 clones, 90% detected once. Sequenced sample: memory CD8+ T cells from PBMCs. Subset of the sample: CD45RO+ cells pooled with CCR7-negative TemRA cells. The sequence was obtained from a man younger than 35 in good health. Some clones in this sample may be carry-over from other donors' samples. V usage is TRBV6-5 and J usage is TRBJ1-1; possible D gene TRBD1, 6 bases. DNA of the CDR3: TGTGCCAGCAGTTACGGCCAGGGGTATTCGAACACTGAAGCTTTCTTT. This translates into CASSYGQGYSNTEAFF.